This T cell receptor (beta chain) derives from a study of blood T cells in healthy people across ages. This clonotype turned up a few times. A second PCR, run for about 7 to 12 cycles, used a sample-barcoded 5' primer plus a J-beta primer mix. Each cDNA molecule was tagged by a template-switch adaptor that had 12 random nucleotides. From each sample, at least 3 million paired-end reads containing CDR3 were obtained. MiXCR, applied by TCRdb to the 5' RACE reads, yields one record per CDR3 protein. The sample lists 550,000 to 700,000 distinct CDR3 sequences, roughly 29% seen once, with about a fifth in the top ten. There are 14 residues in the CDR3. Germline assignment: CDR1 SGHRS and CDR2 YFSETQ. Trimming removed 4 bases from V and 4 bases from J; junction bases left unmatched: 7. Healthy individuals of Caucasian origin from Russia, aged about 6 to 95, served as donors. Donors each provided about 9.5 milliliters of peripheral blood.

Sequenced: blood. The source is a woman in her 70s in good health. The chain uses TRBV5-1 and TRBJ2-5; TRBD1 aligns across 7 bases. The CDR3 DNA follows: TGCGCCAGCAGCGTCCAGGGGACAGTAGAGACCCAGTACTTC. It specifies CASSVQGTVETQYF.